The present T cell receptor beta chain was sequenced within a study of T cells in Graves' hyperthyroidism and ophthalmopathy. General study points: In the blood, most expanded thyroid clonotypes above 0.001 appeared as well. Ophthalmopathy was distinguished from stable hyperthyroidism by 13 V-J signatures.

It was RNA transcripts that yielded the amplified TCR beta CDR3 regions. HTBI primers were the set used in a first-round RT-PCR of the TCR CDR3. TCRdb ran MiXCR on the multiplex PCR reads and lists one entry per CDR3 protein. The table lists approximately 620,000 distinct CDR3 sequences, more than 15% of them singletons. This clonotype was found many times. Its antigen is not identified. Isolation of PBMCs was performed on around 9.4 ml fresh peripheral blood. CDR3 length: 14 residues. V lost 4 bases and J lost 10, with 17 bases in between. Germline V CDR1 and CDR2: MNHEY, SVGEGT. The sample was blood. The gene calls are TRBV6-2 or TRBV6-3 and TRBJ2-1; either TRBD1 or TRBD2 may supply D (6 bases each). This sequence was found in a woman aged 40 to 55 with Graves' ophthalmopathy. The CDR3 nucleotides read TGTGCCAGCAGTTTGCCCGGAGGGGGATGGGAGCAGTTCTTC. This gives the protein CASSLPGGGWEQFF.